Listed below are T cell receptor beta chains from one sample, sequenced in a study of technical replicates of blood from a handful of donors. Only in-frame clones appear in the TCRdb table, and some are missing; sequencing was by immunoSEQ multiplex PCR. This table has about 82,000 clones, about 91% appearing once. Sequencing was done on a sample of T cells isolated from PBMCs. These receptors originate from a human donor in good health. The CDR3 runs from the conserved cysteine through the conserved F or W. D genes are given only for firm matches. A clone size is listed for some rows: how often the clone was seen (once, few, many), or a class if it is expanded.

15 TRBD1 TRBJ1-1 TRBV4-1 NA TGCGCCAGCAGCCAAGAACAGGGGGCAGTCACTGAAGCTTTCTTT CASSQEQGAVTEAFF
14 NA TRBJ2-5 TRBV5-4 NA TGTGCCAGCAGCCCAATGAGGGGGCAAGAGACCCAGTACTTC CASSPMRGQETQYF
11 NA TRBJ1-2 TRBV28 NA TGTGCCATACGGGGGGTAGATGGCTACACCTTC CAIRGVDGYTF
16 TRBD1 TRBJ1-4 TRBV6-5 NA TGTGCCAGCAGTTACTCTCTCACAGGGGGTAATGAAAAACTGTTTTTT CASSYSLTGGNEKLFF
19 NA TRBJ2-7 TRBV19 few TGTGCCAGTAGTATAGGCCGCTGGGCTCGCGGGACCGCTACCTACGAGCAGTACTTC CASSIGRWARGTATYEQYF
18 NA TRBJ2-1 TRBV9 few TGTGCCAGCAGCGTAGCTGGGGGCTCGGGTCTCGCCTACAATGAGCAGTTCTTC CASSVAGGSGLAYNEQFF
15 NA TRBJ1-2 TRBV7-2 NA TGTGCCAGCAGCTTTCTAAACCAGGGATACTATGGCTACACCTTC CASSFLNQGYYGYTF
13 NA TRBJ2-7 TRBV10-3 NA TGTGCCATCAGTGAAGACACTTCCTACGAGCAGTACTTC CAISEDTSYEQYF
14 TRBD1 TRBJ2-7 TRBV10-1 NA TGCGCCAGCAGTGGATCCGACAGGGGCTACGAGCAGTACTTC CASSGSDRGYEQYF
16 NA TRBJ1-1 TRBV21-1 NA TGTGCCAGCAGCAGAACTGGCGGGGTCGGTAACACTGAAGCTTTCTTT CASSRTGGVGNTEAFF
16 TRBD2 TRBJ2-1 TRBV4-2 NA TGTGCCAGCAGCCCTCTCGGACTAGCGGGGGACAATGAGCAGTTCTTC CASSPLGLAGDNEQFF
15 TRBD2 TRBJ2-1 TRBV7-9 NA TGTGCCAGCAGCTTTGAGGGGCTAGCGGGAGGGGAGCAGTTCTTC CASSFEGLAGGEQFF
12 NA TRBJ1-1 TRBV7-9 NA TGTGCCAGCAGCTTAGGCCCAGTTGAAGCTTTCTTT CASSLGPVEAFF
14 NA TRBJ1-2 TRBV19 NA TGTGCCAGTACCATGCTAACAGGAAACTATGGCTACACCTTC CASTMLTGNYGYTF
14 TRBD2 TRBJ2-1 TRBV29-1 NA TGCAGCGTTCATGCAAGACTAGCGCGCAATGAGCAGTTCTTC CSVHARLARNEQFF
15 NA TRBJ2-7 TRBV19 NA TGTGCCAGTAGTCCAACACAGGGAACAGGCTACGAGCAGTACTTC CASSPTQGTGYEQYF
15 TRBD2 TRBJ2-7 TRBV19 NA TGTGCCAGTAGTATTGGCCCGGGACTAGTCTACGAGCAGTACTTC CASSIGPGLVYEQYF
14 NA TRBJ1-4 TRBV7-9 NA TGTGCCACAACCAGGACAGCAACTAATGAAAAACTGTTTTTT CATTRTATNEKLFF
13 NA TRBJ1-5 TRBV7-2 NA TGTGCCAGCAGCCGGACAGGCAATCAGCCCCAGCATTTT CASSRTGNQPQHF
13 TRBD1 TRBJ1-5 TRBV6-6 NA TGTGCATTAGGGGACAGGGGGGGTCAGCCCCAGCATTTT CALGDRGGQPQHF
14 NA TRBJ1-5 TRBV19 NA TGTGCCAGTAGTATCGGAGGGAATAGACAGCCCCAGCATTTT CASSIGGNRQPQHF
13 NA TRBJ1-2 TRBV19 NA TGTGCCACCGCCTCCCTCACAAACTATGGCTACACCTTC CATASLTNYGYTF
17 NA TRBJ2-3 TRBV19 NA TGTGCCAGTACCGACTCACAGGGAGGGTGGATCACAGATACGCAGTATTTT CASTDSQGGWITDTQYF
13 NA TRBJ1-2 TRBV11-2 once TGTGCCAGCAGCTTAGATCTTGGGGCTGGCTACACCTTC CASSLDLGAGYTF
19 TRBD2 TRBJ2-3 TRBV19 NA TGTGCCAGTAGTATAGTGACTAGCGGGAGTTTCGGTGGGGGAGATACGCAGTATTTT CASSIVTSGSFGGGDTQYF
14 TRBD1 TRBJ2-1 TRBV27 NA TGTGCCAGCAGGGAGGGACAGGGGATAAATGAGCAGTTCTTC CASREGQGINEQFF
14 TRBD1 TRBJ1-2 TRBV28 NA TGTGCCAGCAGTCTCCGGACAGGGTTGGATGGCTACACCTTC CASSLRTGLDGYTF
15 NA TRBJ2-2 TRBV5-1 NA TGCGCCAGCACACAGGAACAGGGGAACACCGGGGAGCTGTTTTTT CASTQEQGNTGELFF
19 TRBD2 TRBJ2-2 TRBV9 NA TGTGCCAGCAGCGGAGAGGGGACTAGCGGGATAGGAAACACCGGGGAGCTGTTTTTT CASSGEGTSGIGNTGELFF
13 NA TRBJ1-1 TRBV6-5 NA TGTGCCAGCAGTAATTTCGGGGTGACTGAAGCTTTCTTT CASSNFGVTEAFF
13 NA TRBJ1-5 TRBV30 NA TGTGCCTGGAGTCAAATAGGAGGACAGCCCCAGCATTTT CAWSQIGGQPQHF
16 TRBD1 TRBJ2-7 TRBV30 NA TGTGCCTGGAGTTCCACAGGGGGGCGTCCACCTTACGAGCAGTACTTC CAWSSTGGRPPYEQYF
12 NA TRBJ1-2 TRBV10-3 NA TGTGCCATCAGTGGCGAGCAGACTGGCCACACCTTC CAISGEQTGHTF
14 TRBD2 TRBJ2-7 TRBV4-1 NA TGCGCCAGCAGCCAACTAGCGGGAGTTTCCGAGCAGTACTTC CASSQLAGVSEQYF
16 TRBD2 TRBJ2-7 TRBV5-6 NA TGTGCCAGCAGCTCAGCCCTGGGACTAGCGGGGTACGAGCAGTACTTC CASSSALGLAGYEQYF
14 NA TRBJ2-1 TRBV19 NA TGTGCCAGTAATAAGGAGAGCTCCTACAATGAGCAGTTCTTC CASNKESSYNEQFF
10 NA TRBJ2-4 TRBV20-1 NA TGCAGTGCCCACAATAACATTCAGTACTTC CSAHNNIQYF
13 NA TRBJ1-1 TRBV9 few TGTGCCAGCAACGGGGTAATGAACACTGAAGCTTTCTTT CASNGVMNTEAFF
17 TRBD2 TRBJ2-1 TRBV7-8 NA TGTGCCAGCAGCCCCCGACTAGCGGGAGGGCCAGGCAATGAGCAGTTCTTC CASSPRLAGGPGNEQFF
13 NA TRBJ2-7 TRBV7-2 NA TGTGCCAGCAGCTTGGGGGGAGGTCGCGAGCAGTACTTC CASSLGGGREQYF
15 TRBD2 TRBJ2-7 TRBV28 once TGTGCCAGCACCCTAGGACTAGGGTTCTACTACGAGCAGTACTTC CASTLGLGFYYEQYF
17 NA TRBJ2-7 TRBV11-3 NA TGTGCCAGCAGCTTAGATTACGGCGGAGGGAGCTCCTACGAGCAGTACTTC CASSLDYGGGSSYEQYF
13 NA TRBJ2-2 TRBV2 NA TGTGCCAGCTCACAGGGACACACCGGGGAGCTGTTTTTT CASSQGHTGELFF
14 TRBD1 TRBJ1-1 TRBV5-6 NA TGTGCCAGCAGCTCGGACAGGCCGGACGCTGAAGCTTTCTTT CASSSDRPDAEAFF
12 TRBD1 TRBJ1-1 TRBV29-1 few TGCAGCGTTGTGAGGGACAGGGTCGAAGCTTTCTTT CSVVRDRVEAFF
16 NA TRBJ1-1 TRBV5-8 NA TGTGCCAGCAGCCCAAGGAAGGGGAAAATGAACACTGAAGCTTTCTTT CASSPRKGKMNTEAFF
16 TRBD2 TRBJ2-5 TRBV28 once TGTGCCAGCAGTTTGCTAGCGGGAGGCTACCAAGAGACCCAGTACTTC CASSLLAGGYQETQYF